The 3 T cell receptor beta chains below all came from one sample that was sequenced in a study of beta chain features in type 1 diabetes. The entirety of the isolated RNA underwent reverse transcription, so expressed TCRB transcripts were sequenced. Some clones are missing from TCRdb's copy, which holds only in-frame ones; the method was immunoSEQ multiplex PCR. The repertoire consists of 120,000 to 150,000 clones, with around 50% occurring once and the leading ten covering approximately 0.4%. Sequencing input: Tregs from blood. The receptors originated from a man aged 18 to 35 in good health.

The rearrangement links TRBV2 to TRBJ1-5; 8 nucleotides line up with TRBD1. Germline CDR1 reads SNHLY; CDR2 reads FYNNEI. The length of the CDR3 is 16 residues. Losses at the gene ends were 6 bases for V and 3 bases for J; bases not matched to a gene: 10. The CDR3 sequence is CASRGPGTGINQPQHF. CDR3 nucleotide sequence: TGTGCCAGCAGGGGTCCCGGGACAGGTATCAATCAGCCCCAGCATTTT.

This clone was detected a few times. The chain is built from TRBV18 and TRBJ2-7; 8 nucleotides line up with TRBD1. The CDR3 totals 16 residues. Germline trimming cut 2 bases from V and 2 bases from J; bases unmatched to any gene: 8. Germline-derived CDR1 and CDR2 are KGHSH and LQKENI. CDR3 bases: TGTGCCAGCTCACCAGGGACAGGCCTGATAACCTACGAGCAGTACTTC. Protein product: CASSPGTGLITYEQYF.

V and J are TRBV18 and TRBJ1-1, with 8 bases lining up with TRBD1. The germline V gene has CDR1 KGHSH and CDR2 LQKENI. The CDR3 is 14 amino acids. Trimming cost V 3 bases and J 5 bases; bases outside gene matches: 5. CDR3 coding DNA: TGTGCCAGCTCACCGGGGACAGGAGATACTGAAGCTTTCTTT. Translating gives CASSPGTGDTEAFF.